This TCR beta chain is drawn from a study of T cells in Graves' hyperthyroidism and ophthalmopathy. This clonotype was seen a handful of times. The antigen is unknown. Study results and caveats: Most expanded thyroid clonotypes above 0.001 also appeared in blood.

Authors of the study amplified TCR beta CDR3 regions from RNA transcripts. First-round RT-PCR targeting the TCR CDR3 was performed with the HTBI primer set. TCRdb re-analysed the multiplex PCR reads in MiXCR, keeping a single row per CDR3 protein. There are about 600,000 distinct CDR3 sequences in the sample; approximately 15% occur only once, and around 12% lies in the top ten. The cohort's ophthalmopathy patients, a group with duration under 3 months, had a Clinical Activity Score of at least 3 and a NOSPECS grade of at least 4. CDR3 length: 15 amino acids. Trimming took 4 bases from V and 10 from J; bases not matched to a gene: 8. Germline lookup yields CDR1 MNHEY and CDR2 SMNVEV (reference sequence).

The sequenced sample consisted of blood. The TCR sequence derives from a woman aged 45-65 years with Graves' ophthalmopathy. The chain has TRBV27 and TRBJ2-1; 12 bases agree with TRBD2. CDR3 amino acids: CASSSLAGGLLEQFF. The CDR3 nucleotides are TGTGCCAGCAGTTCCCTAGCGGGAGGGCTTTTGGAGCAGTTCTTC.